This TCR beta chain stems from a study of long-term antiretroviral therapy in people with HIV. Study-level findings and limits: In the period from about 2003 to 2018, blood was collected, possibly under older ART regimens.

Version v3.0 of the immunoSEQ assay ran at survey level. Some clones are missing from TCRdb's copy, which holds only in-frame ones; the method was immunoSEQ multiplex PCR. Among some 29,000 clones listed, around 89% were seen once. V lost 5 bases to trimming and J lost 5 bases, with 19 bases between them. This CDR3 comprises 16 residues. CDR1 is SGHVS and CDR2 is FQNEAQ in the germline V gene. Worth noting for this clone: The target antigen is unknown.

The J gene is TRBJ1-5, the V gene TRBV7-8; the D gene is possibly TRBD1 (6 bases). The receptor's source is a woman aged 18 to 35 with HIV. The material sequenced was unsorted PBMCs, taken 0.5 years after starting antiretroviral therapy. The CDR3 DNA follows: TGTGCCAGCAGCCTGGCGACAGGTTACTATCATCAGCCCCAGCATTTT. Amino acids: CASSLATGYYHQPQHF.